This T cell receptor beta chain was identified during a study of radiation and T cells in renal cell carcinoma. V lost 5 bases to trimming and J lost 3 bases, with 11 bases between them. CDR1 SGHAT and CDR2 FQDESV come from the germline V gene (reference sequence). The CDR3 runs to 13 residues. TCRdb keeps only in-frame clones here, not all; method: immunoSEQ multiplex PCR. The repertoire holds approximately 23,000 clones, with about 84% as singletons. Indicated time point: blood 2 weeks post-SBRT. Documented treatment: 15 Gy SBRT to primary tumor, nephrectomy 4 weeks later. Clear cell pathology was present in this patient's renal cell carcinoma.

The chain has TRBV11-1 and TRBJ2-7; maybe TRBD2 (5 bases). This TCR derives from a man in his sixties with renal cell carcinoma. The sequencing used blood, collected from a patient whose treatment included radiotherapy and nephrectomy. The CDR3 coding sequence is TGTGCCAGCAGCCGCGAGGGAGTCTACGAGCAGTACTTC. Translating gives CASSREGVYEQYF.